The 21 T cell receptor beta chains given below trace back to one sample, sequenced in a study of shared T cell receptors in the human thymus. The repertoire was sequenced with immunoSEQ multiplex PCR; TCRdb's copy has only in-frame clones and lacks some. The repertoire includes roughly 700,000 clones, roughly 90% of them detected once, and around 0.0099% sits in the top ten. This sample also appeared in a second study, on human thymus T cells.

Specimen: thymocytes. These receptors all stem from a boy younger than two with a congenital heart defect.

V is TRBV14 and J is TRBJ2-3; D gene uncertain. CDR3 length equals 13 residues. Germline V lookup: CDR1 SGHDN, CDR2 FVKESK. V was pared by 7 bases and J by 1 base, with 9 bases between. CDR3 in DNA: TGTGCCAGCAACCCGAGTTGCACAGATACGCAGTATTTT. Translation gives CASNPSCTDTQYF.

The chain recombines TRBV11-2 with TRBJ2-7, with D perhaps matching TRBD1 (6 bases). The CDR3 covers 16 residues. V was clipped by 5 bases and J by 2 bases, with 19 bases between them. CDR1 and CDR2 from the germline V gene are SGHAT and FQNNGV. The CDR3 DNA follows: TGTGCCAGCAGCCCCAGAACAGGGTACCGCACCTACGAGCAGTACTTC. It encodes CASSPRTGYRTYEQYF.

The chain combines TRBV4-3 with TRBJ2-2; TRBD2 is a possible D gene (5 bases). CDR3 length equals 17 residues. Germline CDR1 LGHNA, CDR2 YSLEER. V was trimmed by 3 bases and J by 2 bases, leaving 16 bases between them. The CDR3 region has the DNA TGCGCCAGCAGCCAGTGGACCGGGCGGACTAACACCGGGGAGCTGTTTTTT. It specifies CASSQWTGRTNTGELFF.

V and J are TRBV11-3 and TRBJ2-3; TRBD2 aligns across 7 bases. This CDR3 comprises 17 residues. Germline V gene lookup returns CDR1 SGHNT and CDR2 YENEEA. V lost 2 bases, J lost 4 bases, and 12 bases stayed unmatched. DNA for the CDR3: TGTGCCAGCAGCTTAACCCTTTGGGGGAGGGTTGCAGATACGCAGTATTTT. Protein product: CASSLTLWGRVADTQYF.

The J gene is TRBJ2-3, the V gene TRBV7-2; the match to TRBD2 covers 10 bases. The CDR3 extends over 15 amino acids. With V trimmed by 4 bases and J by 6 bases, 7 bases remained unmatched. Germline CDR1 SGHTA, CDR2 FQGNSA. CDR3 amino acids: CASSYGLAVMDTQYF. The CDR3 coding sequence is TGTGCCAGCAGCTATGGACTAGCGGTAATGGATACGCAGTATTTT. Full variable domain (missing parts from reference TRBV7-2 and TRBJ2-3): GAGVSQSPSNKVTEKGKDVELRCDPISGHTALYWYRQSLGQGLEFLIYFQGNSAPDKSGLPSDRFSAERTGGSVSTLTIQRTQQEDSAVYLCASSYGLAVMDTQYFGPGTRLTVL.

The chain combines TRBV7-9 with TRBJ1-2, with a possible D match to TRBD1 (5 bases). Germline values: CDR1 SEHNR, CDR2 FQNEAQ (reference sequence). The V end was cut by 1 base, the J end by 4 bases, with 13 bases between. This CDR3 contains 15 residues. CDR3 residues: CASSLDLGLGYGYTF. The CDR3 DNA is TGTGCCAGCAGCTTAGATTTGGGGCTGGGCTATGGCTACACCTTC.

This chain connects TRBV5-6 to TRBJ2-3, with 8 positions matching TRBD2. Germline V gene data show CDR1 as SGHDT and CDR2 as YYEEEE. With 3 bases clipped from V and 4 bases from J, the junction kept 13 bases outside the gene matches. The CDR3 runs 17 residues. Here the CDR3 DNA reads TGTGCCAGCAGCTCCCTAAAGGGGCAGCGGGAGTCAGATACGCAGTATTTT. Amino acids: CASSSLKGQRESDTQYF.

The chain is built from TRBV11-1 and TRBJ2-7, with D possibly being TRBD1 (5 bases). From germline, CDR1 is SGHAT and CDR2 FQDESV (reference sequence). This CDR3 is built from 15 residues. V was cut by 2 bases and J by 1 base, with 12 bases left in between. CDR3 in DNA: TGTGCCAGCAGCTTACAGGGAACAAAATCCTACGAGCAGTACTTC. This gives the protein CASSLQGTKSYEQYF.

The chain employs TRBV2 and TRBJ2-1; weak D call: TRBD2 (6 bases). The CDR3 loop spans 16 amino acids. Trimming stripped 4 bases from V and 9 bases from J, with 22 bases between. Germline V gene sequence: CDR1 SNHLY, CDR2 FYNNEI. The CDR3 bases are TGTGCCAGCAGTGTCGAGGTTCCGGGAGACCTGAGTGAGCAGTTCTTC. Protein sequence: CASSVEVPGDLSEQFF.

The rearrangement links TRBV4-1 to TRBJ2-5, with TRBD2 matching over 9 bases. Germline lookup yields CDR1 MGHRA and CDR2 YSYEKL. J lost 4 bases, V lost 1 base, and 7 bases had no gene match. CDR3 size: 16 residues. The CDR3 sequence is CASSQGGSGSPETQYF. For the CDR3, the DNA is TGCGCCAGCAGCCAAGGGGGTAGCGGGAGCCCAGAGACCCAGTACTTC.

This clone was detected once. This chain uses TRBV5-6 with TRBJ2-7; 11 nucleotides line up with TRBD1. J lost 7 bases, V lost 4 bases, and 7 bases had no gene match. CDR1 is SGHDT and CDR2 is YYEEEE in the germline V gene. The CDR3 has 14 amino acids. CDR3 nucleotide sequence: TGTGCCAGCAGCAGGACAGGGGGCCGAGTTGAGCAGTACTTC. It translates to CASSRTGGRVEQYF.

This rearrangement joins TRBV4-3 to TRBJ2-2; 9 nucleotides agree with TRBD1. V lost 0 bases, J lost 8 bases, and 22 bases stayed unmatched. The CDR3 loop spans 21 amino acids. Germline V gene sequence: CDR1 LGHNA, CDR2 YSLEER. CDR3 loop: CASSQDRHSPQSGQGMGELFF. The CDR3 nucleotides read TGCGCCAGCAGCCAAGATCGCCATTCCCCCCAATCGGGACAGGGTATGGGGGAGCTGTTTTTT.

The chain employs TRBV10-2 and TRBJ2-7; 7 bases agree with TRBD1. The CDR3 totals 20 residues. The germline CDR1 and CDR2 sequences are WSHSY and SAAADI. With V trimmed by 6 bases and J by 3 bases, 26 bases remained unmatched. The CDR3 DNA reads TGCGCCAGCAGGGACGTCGGGCACGGTAGGGGGCGGCCCCCACTCTACGAGCAGTACTTC. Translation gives CASRDVGHGRGRPPLYEQYF.

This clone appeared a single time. CDR3 region: CASSRQGGVDTQYF. CDR3 nucleotides: TGTGCCAGCAGCCGACAGGGAGGTGTAGATACGCAGTATTTT. The rearrangement links TRBV7-3 to TRBJ2-3; D might be TRBD1 (7 bases). The CDR3 spans 14 residues. From germline, CDR1 is SGHTA and CDR2 FQGTGA. Trimming took 5 bases from V and 5 from J, leaving 14 bases between them.

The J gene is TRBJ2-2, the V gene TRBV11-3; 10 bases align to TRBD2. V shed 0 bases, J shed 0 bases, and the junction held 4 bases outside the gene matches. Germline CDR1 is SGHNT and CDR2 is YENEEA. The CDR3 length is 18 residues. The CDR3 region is CASSLETGLAANTGELFF. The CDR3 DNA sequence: TGTGCCAGCAGCTTAGAAACCGGACTAGCGGCGAACACCGGGGAGCTGTTTTTT.

This CDR3 is CASSIGTANEKLFF. CDR3 nucleotides: TGTGCCAGCAGCATCGGGACAGCAAATGAAAAACTGTTTTTT. This chain connects TRBV5-4 to TRBJ1-4; 7 nucleotides match TRBD1. The CDR3 is made up of 14 amino acids. V shed 4 bases, J shed 5 bases, and the junction held 5 bases outside the gene matches. CDR1 and CDR2 (germline): SGHNT, YYREEE (reference sequence).

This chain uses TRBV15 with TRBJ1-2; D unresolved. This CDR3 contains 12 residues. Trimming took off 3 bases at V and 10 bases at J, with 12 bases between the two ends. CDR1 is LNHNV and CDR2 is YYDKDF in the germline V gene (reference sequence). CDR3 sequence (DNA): TGTGCCACCAGCAGGGACTTCCATTTCTACACCTTC. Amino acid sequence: CATSRDFHFYTF.

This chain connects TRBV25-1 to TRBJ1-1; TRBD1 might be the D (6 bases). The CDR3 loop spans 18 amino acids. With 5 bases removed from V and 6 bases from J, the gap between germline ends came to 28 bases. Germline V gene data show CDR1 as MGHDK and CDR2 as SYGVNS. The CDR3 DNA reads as TGTGCCAGCAGTCCCCTATCGCAGGCGACAGGACGAGTCGCTGAAGCTTTCTTT. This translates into CASSPLSQATGRVAEAFF.

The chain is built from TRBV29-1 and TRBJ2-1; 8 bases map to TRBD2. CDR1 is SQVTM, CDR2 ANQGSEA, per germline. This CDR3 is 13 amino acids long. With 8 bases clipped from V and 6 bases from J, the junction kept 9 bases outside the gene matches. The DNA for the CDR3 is TGCAGCTCGCGAGCGGGAGAGGCCAATGAGCAGTTCTTC. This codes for CSSRAGEANEQFF.

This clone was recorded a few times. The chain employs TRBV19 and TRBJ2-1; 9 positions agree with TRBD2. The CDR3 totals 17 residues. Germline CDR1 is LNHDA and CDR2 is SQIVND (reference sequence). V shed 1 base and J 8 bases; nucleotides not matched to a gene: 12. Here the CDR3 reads CASSIVAGAELGDEQFF. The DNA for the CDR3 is TGTGCCAGTAGTATAGTAGCGGGAGCGGAATTAGGAGATGAGCAGTTCTTC.

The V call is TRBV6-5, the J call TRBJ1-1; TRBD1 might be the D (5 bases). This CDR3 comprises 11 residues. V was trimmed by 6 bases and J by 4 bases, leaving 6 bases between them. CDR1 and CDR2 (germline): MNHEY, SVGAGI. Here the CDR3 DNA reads TGTGCCAGCAGAACAGGCACTGAAGCTTTCTTT. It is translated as CASRTGTEAFF.